Below, one T cell receptor beta chain is given with its context. Antigen specificity is unknown. Losses at the gene ends were 11 bases for V and 4 bases for J; bases not matched to a gene: 11. Germline V gene lookup returns CDR1 MDHEN and CDR2 SYDVKM. The CDR3 spans 14 residues. The PCR was carried out with 60 Vbeta primers and 13 Jbeta primers. Assay used: immunoSEQ multiplex PCR; TCRdb lists only in-frame clones, some missing. The sample has about 140,000 clones, roughly 76% seen once; the top ten hold 3.9%. The data belong to a study of cytomegalovirus exposure and HLA in healthy donors. Study-wide results and limits: A later analysis appeared to link common viral pathogens to several of the most significant clusters. Altogether, about 160 TCR beta chains were recorded as cytomegalovirus-associated. A few of the chains that were CMV-associated were confirmed in vitro to be specific for CMV antigens. A later look showed TCR association rates differing by HLA locus, highest for DRB1 and lowest for HLA-C.

The source material was PBMCs. The sequence derives from a man aged 18 to 30 in good health and CMV-seronegative. The rearrangement links TRBV28 to TRBJ1-3; 7 nucleotides agree with TRBD1. The DNA of the CDR3 is TGTGCCTCCCAAAGGGGGCCCTCCGGAAACACCATATATTTT. Protein: CASQRGPSGNTIYF.